Listed below are T cell receptor beta chains from one sample, sequenced in a study of control samples from healthy donors and cancer patients. This table comes from immunoSEQ multiplex PCR, and its TCRdb copy is limited to in-frame clones, with some not included. Among around 90,000 clones, around nine tenths were seen once, and the ten largest hold around 21%. Material: blood. These TCRs come from a man between 25 and 39 years old in good health. Both conserved end residues are part of each CDR3. The order of the fields is clone size, V gene, D gene, J gene, CDR3 protein, CDR3 DNA. The D gene is left open where the match is weak. Clone size is shown for a subset of rows, as once, few, many or a class of expanded clone.

>.|TRBV7-2|.|TRBJ2-1
CASSLVDRRPTYNEQFF
TGTGCCAGCAGCTTAGTTGATAGGCGACCCACCTACAATGAGCAGTTCTTC
>.|TRBV3-1/TRBV3-2|.|TRBJ2-3
CASSQVTGRDTDTQYF
TGTGCCAGCAGCCAAGTAACAGGGCGGGACACAGATACGCAGTATTTT
>.|TRBV6-5|.|TRBJ2-5
CASSYYGETQYF
TGTGCCAGCAGTTACTACGGGGAGACCCAGTACTTC
>.|TRBV12-5|.|TRBJ2-1
CASGLQPEQFF
TGTGCTAGTGGTTTGCAGCCCGAGCAGTTCTTC
>.|TRBV12-3/TRBV12-4|.|TRBJ2-3
CAIRGAEGDTQYF
TGTGCCATCCGTGGGGCTGAGGGGGATACGCAGTATTTT
>.|TRBV10-3|TRBD2|TRBJ2-3
CAISLTSGGSTDTQYF
TGTGCCATCAGCCTGACTAGCGGGGGGAGCACAGATACGCAGTATTTT
>few|TRBV19|TRBD1|TRBJ1-5
CASRPGQGDNQPQHF
TGTGCCAGTAGGCCGGGACAGGGGGACAATCAGCCCCAGCATTTT
>.|TRBV11-2|.|TRBJ1-3
CASSSSQGNTIYF
TGTGCCAGCAGTTCCTCTCAGGGGAACACCATATATTTT
>.|TRBV5-1|.|TRBJ2-6
CASSLVSGSGANVLTF
TGCGCCAGCAGCTTGGTATCGGGGTCTGGGGCCAACGTCCTGACTTTC
>.|TRBV11-1|.|TRBJ2-5
CASSFTSFSHQETQYF
TGTGCCAGCAGCTTTACTTCCTTCTCCCATCAAGAGACCCAGTACTTC
>.|TRBV5-1|.|TRBJ2-1
CASSLAGLLSYNEQFF
TGCGCCAGCAGCTTGGCAGGCTTACTATCCTACAATGAGCAGTTCTTC
>.|TRBV3-1/TRBV3-2|TRBD2|TRBJ2-2
CASRGFRLAGALNTGELFF
TGTGCCAGCAGAGGGTTTAGGCTAGCGGGGGCCCTGAACACCGGGGAGCTGTTTTTT
>.|TRBV25-1|.|TRBJ2-2
CASSAGSEFRAGELFF
TGTGCCAGCAGCGCAGGGTCTGAGTTTAGGGCCGGGGAGCTGTTTTTT
>once|TRBV7-9|.|TRBJ2-7
CASRDGPYEQYF
TGTGCCAGCCGGGACGGTCCTTACGAGCAGTACTTC
>.|TRBV2|.|TRBJ2-2
CASRVSGGGELFF
TGTGCCAGCAGAGTAAGCGGAGGCGGGGAGCTGTTTTTT
>once|TRBV6-1|.|TRBJ1-5
CASSEALGSNQPQHF
TGTGCCAGCAGTGAAGCACTGGGTAGCAATCAGCCCCAGCATTTT
>.|TRBV14|.|TRBJ1-2
CASSPGGLFYGYTF
TGTGCCAGCAGCCCTGGAGGGCTCTTCTATGGCTACACCTTC
>.|TRBV6-5|TRBD1|TRBJ1-6
CASSSRADRAVSLHF
TGTGCCAGCAGCTCTCGAGCCGACAGGGCGGTGTCCCTCCACTTT
>.|TRBV2|.|TRBJ2-5
CASSEESGLETQYF
TGTGCCAGCAGTGAAGAATCGGGACTAGAGACCCAGTACTTC
>.|TRBV7-6|.|TRBJ1-3
CASSSSGAAGNTIYF
TGTGCCAGCAGCTCTTCAGGGGCGGCTGGAAACACCATATATTTT
>.|TRBV5-1|TRBD1|TRBJ1-1
CASRGRGHGNTEAFF
TGCGCCAGCCGAGGTAGGGGGCATGGGAACACTGAAGCTTTCTTT
>.|TRBV12-3/TRBV12-4|TRBD1|TRBJ2-5
CASRTGDEETQYF
TGTGCCAGCAGGACAGGGGATGAAGAGACCCAGTACTTC
>once|TRBV4-2|.|TRBJ1-1
CASSQVVGFPLGTEAFF
TGTGCCAGCAGCCAAGTCGTTGGGTTTCCCCTGGGCACTGAAGCTTTCTTT
>.|TRBV30|TRBD1|TRBJ1-6
CAWDSEGQYNSPLHF
TGTGCCTGGGACTCTGAGGGACAGTATAATTCACCCCTCCACTTT
>.|TRBV7-9|.|TRBJ2-1
CASSWGSEVQFF
TGTGCCAGCAGCTGGGGGAGTGAGGTGCAGTTCTTC
>.|TRBV5-1|.|TRBJ1-5
CASSLDGGGNQPQHF
TGCGCCAGCAGCTTGGATGGCGGAGGAAATCAGCCCCAGCATTTT
>.|TRBV29-1|.|TRBJ1-5
CSVEGPGFDQPQHF
TGCAGCGTTGAGGGCCCAGGGTTCGATCAGCCCCAGCATTTT
>.|TRBV19|.|TRBJ1-1
CASSMESEAFF
TGTGCCAGTAGTATGGAATCTGAAGCTTTCTTT
>.|TRBV7-9|.|TRBJ1-1
CASSLTSGLNTEAFF
TGTGCCAGCAGCTTAACTTCAGGGTTGAACACTGAAGCTTTCTTT
>.|TRBV7-9|.|TRBJ2-2
CASSVDSSTGELFF
TGTGCCAGCAGCGTAGACAGTTCCACCGGGGAGCTGTTTTTT
>few|TRBV27|.|TRBJ1-1
CASSLDPNTEAFF
TGTGCCAGCAGTTTAGATCCGAACACTGAAGCTTTCTTT
>few|TRBV2|.|TRBJ1-6
CASTSGTENSPLHF
TGTGCCAGCACCTCCGGGACCGAGAATTCACCCCTCCACTTT
>.|TRBV28|TRBD1|TRBJ1-5
CASSFPTGGNQPQHF
TGTGCCAGCAGTTTCCCTACAGGGGGGAATCAGCCCCAGCATTTT
>.|TRBV19|.|TRBJ1-2
CASRQGTGSINYGYTF
TGTGCCAGTAGACAGGGAACGGGATCTATAAACTATGGCTACACCTTC
>.|TRBV15|.|TRBJ1-4
CATGGFGEKLFF
TGTGCCACCGGGGGGTTTGGTGAAAAACTGTTTTTT
>.|TRBV4-1|.|TRBJ2-5
CASSQDKETQYF
TGCGCCAGCAGCCAAGATAAAGAGACCCAGTACTTC
>.|TRBV9|.|TRBJ2-7
CASSVELGYEQYF
TGTGCCAGCAGCGTAGAACTGGGCTACGAGCAGTACTTC
>once|TRBV9|TRBD2|TRBJ2-5
CASSVGTSGGAGETQYF
TGTGCCAGCAGCGTAGGAACTAGCGGGGGGGCCGGGGAGACCCAGTACTTC
>.|TRBV6-5|.|TRBJ1-1
CASSSDLMNTEAFF
TGTGCCAGCAGTTCGGACCTTATGAACACTGAAGCTTTCTTT
>.|TRBV24-1|.|TRBJ2-6
CATSDFRSSGANVLTF
TGTGCCACCAGTGATTTCAGAAGCTCTGGGGCCAACGTCCTGACTTTC
>.|TRBV6-1|.|TRBJ1-5
CASSEAPRAQGRSNQPQHF
TGTGCCAGCAGTGAAGCGCCCCGCGCTCAGGGGCGAAGCAATCAGCCCCAGCATTTT
>.|TRBV7-9|TRBD1|TRBJ2-5
CASTPALSQGLQETQYF
TGTGCCAGCACTCCAGCCCTTTCACAGGGGTTACAAGAGACCCAGTACTTC
>.|TRBV5-5|TRBD1|TRBJ2-5
CASSWGQGQGATQYF
TGTGCCAGCAGCTGGGGACAGGGCCAGGGTGCGACCCAGTACTTC
>.|TRBV9|.|TRBJ2-6
CASSGNREGFSGANVLTF
TGTGCCAGCAGCGGAAACAGGGAGGGGTTCTCCGGGGCCAACGTCCTGACTTTC
>.|TRBV11-1|TRBD1|TRBJ1-1
CASTRQGRATEAFF
TGTGCCAGCACCCGACAGGGGCGGGCCACTGAAGCTTTCTTT
>.|TRBV5-1|.|TRBJ2-2
CASSVSTDGELFF
TGCGCCAGCAGCGTCAGTACGGACGGGGAGCTGTTTTTT
>.|TRBV7-2|.|TRBJ1-2
CASSFDSNYGYTF
TGTGCCAGCAGCTTCGACAGCAACTATGGCTACACCTTC
>.|TRBV12-3/TRBV12-4|.|TRBJ2-3
CASLSPHTDTQYF
TGTGCCAGCCTCTCCCCCCACACAGATACGCAGTATTTT
>.|TRBV3-1/TRBV3-2|.|TRBJ2-1
CASSQKGTALTGEQFF
TGTGCCAGCAGCCAAAAAGGGACGGCCCTTACGGGTGAGCAGTTCTTC
>.|TRBV6-5|.|TRBJ2-1
CASIAASSYNEQFF
TGTGCCAGCATAGCAGCCAGCTCCTACAATGAGCAGTTCTTC
>once|TRBV12-1|.|TRBJ1-5
CASSPSADKTSNQPQHF
TGTGCCAGCAGCCCCTCTGCCGATAAGACAAGCAATCAGCCCCAGCATTTT